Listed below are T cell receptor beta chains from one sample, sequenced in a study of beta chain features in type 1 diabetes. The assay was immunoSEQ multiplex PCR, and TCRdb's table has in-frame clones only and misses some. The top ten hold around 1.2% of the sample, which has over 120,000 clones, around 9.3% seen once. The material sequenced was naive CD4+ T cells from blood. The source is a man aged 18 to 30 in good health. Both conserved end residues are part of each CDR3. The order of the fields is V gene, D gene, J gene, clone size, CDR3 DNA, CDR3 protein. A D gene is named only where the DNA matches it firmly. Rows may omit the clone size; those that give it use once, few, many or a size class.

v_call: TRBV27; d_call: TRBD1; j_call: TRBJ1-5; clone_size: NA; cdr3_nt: TGTGCCAGCAGTTTCAGGGGGGTCAATCAGCCCCAGCATTTT; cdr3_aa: CASSFRGVNQPQHF
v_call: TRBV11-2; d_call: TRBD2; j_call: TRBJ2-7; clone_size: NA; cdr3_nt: TGTGCCAGCAGCCCTCGACTAGCGGGGGGGGAGCAGTACTTC; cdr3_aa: CASSPRLAGGEQYF
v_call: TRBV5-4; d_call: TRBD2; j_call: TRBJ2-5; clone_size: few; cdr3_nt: TGTGCCAGCAGCCCGCTAGCGGGGGGAGAGACCCAGTACTTC; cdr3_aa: CASSPLAGGETQYF
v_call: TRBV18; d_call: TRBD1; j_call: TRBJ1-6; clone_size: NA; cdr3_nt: TGTGCCAGCTCACCGGGACAGAGCAATTCACCCCTCCACTTT; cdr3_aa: CASSPGQSNSPLHF
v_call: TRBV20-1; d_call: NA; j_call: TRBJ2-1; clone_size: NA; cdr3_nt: TGCAGTGCTAGAGATCCGGGTGAGCAGTTCTTC; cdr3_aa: CSARDPGEQFF
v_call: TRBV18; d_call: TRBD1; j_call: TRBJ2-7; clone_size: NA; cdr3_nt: TGTGCCAGCTCACCCGGGACAGGTTACGAGCAGTACTTC; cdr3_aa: CASSPGTGYEQYF
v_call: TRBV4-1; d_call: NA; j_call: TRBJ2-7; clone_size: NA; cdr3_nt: TGCGCCAGCAGCCTACAGGCCAGCTCCTACGAGCAGTACTTC; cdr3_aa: CASSLQASSYEQYF
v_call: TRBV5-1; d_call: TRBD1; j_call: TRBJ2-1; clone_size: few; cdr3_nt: TGCGCCAGCAGCCAAATGACAGGGCAGAACTACAATGAGCAGTTCTTC; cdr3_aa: CASSQMTGQNYNEQFF
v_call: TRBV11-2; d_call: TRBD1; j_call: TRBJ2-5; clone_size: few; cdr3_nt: TGTGCCAGCAGCCCCGGGACAGGGGCGCGTCGAGAGACCCAGTACTTC; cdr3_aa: CASSPGTGARRETQYF
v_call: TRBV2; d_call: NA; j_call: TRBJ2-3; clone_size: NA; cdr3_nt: TGTGCCAGCAGTCCGACAGGATATACAAATACGCAGTATTTT; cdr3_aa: CASSPTGYTNTQYF
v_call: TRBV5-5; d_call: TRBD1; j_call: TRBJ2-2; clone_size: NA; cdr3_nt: TGTGCCAGCAGCTTGTCTGGGACAGTGAACACCGGGGAGCTGTTTTTT; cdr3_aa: CASSLSGTVNTGELFF
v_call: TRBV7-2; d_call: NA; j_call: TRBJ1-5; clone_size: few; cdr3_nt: TGTGCCAGCGGGAGCTGGGGCAATCAGCCCCAGCATTTT; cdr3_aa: CASGSWGNQPQHF
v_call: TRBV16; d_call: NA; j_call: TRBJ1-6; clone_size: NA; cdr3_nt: TGTGCCAGCAGCCTTGAAGCGTACCCCTATAATTCACCCCTCCACTTT; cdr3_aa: CASSLEAYPYNSPLHF
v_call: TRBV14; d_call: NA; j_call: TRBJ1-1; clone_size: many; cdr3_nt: TGTGCCAGCAGCCAAGCTGCGGGTTTAGCTTTCTTT; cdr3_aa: CASSQAAGLAFF
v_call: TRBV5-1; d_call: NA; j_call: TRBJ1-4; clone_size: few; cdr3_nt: TGCGCCAGCAGCTTGGTGGGGGCGCCAGATGAAAAACTGTTTTTT; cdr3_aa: CASSLVGAPDEKLFF
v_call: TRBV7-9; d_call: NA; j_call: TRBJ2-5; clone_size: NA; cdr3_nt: TGTGCCAGCAGCCAAGAGGGCTATCAAGAGACCCAGTACTTC; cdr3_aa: CASSQEGYQETQYF
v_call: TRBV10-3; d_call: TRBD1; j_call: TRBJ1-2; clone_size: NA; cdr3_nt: TGTGCCAGCAGTCGACAGGGAACGCCGCCCTATGGCTACACCTTC; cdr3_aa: CASSRQGTPPYGYTF
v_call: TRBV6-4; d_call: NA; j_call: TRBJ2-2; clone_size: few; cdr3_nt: TGTGCCAGCAGTGAGGGGCCACGTAACACCGGGGAGCTGTTTTTT; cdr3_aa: CASSEGPRNTGELFF
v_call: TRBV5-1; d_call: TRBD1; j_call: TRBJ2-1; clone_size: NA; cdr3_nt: TGCGCCAGCAGCCGAGGGACAGGGGGAAATGAGCAGTTCTTC; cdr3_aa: CASSRGTGGNEQFF
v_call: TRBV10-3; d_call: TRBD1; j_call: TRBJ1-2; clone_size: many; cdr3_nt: TGTGCCATCAGTGCACAGGGGAATTATGGCTACACCTTC; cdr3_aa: CAISAQGNYGYTF
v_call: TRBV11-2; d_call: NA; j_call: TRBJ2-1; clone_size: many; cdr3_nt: TGTGCCAGCAGCTTTACGACTAGGATCGGCGAGCAGTTCTTC; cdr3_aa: CASSFTTRIGEQFF
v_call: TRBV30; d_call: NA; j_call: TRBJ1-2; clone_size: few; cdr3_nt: TGTGCCTGGAATGGGGCAGGGCTTAACTATGGCTACACCTTC; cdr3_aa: CAWNGAGLNYGYTF
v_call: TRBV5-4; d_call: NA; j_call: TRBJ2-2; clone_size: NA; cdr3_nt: TGTGCCAGCAGCCCGGCGGGCTCCGGGGAGCTGTTTTTT; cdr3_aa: CASSPAGSGELFF
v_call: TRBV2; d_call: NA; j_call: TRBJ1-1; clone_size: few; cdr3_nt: TGTGCCAGCAGTGGGCAGATGAACACTGAAGCTTTCTTT; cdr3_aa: CASSGQMNTEAFF
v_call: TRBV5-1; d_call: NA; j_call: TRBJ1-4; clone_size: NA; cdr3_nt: TGCGCCAGCAGCTTGGAAGGGGCGAGGAAGACTAATGAAAAACTGTTTTTT; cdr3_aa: CASSLEGARKTNEKLFF
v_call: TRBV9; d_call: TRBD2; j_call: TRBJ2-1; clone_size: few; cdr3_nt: TGTGCCAGCAGCGGGCTAGCGGGGGGAAATGAGCAGTTCTTC; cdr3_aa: CASSGLAGGNEQFF
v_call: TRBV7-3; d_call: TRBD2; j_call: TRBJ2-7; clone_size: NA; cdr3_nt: TGTGCCAGCAGCCCGGGACTAGCGGGGGGCCACGAGCAGTACTTC; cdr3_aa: CASSPGLAGGHEQYF
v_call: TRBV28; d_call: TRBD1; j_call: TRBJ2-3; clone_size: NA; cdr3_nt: TGTGCCAGCAGTTCACCAGGACAGGGCACAGATACGCAGTATTTT; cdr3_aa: CASSSPGQGTDTQYF
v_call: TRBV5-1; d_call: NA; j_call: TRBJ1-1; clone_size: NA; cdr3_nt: TGCGCCAGCTTCGTGGGGGGAATCATGAACACTGAAGCTTTCTTT; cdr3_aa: CASFVGGIMNTEAFF
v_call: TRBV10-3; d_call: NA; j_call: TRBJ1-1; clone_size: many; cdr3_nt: TGTGCCACACAGGACTACAACACTGAAGCTTTCTTT; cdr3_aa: CATQDYNTEAFF
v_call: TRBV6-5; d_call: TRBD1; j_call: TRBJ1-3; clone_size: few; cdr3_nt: TGTGCCAGCAGACAGGGGGTCGGAAACACCATATATTTT; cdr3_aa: CASRQGVGNTIYF
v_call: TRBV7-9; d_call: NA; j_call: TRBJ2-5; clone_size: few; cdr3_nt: TGTGCCAGCAGCCAAATGGGAGTCCAAGAGACCCAGTACTTC; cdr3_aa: CASSQMGVQETQYF
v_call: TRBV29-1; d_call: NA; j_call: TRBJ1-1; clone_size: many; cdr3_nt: TGCAGCGGACTCCAACAGGAGAACACTGAAGCTTTCTTT; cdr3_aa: CSGLQQENTEAFF
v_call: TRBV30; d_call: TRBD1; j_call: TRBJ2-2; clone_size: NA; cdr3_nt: TGTGCCTGGATTTTAAGGGACAGGGGGCAAAGCGGGGAGCTGTTTTTT; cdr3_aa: CAWILRDRGQSGELFF
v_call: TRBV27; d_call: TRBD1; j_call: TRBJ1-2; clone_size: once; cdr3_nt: TGTGCCAGCAGTTTATTCGGGACAGGGAATGGCTACACCTTC; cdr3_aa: CASSLFGTGNGYTF
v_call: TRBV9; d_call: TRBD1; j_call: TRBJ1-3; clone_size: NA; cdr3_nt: TGTGCCAGCAGCCCGTCTGGGACAGAGATCTCTGGAAACACCATATATTTT; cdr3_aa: CASSPSGTEISGNTIYF
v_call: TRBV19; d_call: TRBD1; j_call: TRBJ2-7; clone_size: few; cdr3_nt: TGTGCCAGTAGCCCCGGGACAGCCTACGAGCAGTACTTC; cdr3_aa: CASSPGTAYEQYF
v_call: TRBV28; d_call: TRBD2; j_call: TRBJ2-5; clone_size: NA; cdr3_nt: TGTGCCAGCAGCGATAGCGGGGGCTCACAAGAGACCCAGTACTTC; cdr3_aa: CASSDSGGSQETQYF
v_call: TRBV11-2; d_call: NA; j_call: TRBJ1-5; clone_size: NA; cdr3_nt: TGTGCCAGCAGCTTACTTGCAGGGCATCAGCCCCAGCATTTT; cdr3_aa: CASSLLAGHQPQHF
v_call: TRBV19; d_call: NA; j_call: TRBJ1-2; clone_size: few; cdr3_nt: TGTGCCAGTACCACGACGGCGGATTATAACTATGGCTACACCTTC; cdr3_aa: CASTTTADYNYGYTF
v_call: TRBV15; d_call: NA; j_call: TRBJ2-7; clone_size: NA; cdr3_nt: TGTGCCACCAGCAGAGATTTGGTAATGAGCTCCTACGAGCAGTACTTC; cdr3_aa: CATSRDLVMSSYEQYF
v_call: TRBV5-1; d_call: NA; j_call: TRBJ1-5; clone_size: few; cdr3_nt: TGCGCCAGCAGCTTGGACGGGATTAGCAATCAGCCCCAGCATTTT; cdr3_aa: CASSLDGISNQPQHF
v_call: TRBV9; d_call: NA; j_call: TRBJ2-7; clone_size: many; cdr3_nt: TGTGCCAGCAGCCCGGGACTGTCCTACGAGCAGTACTTC; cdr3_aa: CASSPGLSYEQYF
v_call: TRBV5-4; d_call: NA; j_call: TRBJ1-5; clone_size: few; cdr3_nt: TGTGCCAGCAGTGGCAGGCATACCAATCAGCCCCAGCATTTT; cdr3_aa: CASSGRHTNQPQHF
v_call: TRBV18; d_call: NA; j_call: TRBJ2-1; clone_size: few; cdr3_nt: TGTGCCAGCTCACCACCGGGCCAAGAGCATGAGCAGTTCTTC; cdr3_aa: CASSPPGQEHEQFF
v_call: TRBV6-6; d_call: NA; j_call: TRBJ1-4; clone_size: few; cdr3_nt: TGTGCCAGCAGTTACGAGTACAGTGAAAAACTGTTTTTT; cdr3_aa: CASSYEYSEKLFF
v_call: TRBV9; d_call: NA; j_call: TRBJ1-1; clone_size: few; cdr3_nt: TGTGCCAGCAGCCCTCCAGGCACTGAAGCTTTCTTT; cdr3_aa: CASSPPGTEAFF
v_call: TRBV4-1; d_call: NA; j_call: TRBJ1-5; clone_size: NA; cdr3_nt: TGCGCCAGCAGCCAAGATAGGGGCAGTCAGCCCCAGCATTTT; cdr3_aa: CASSQDRGSQPQHF
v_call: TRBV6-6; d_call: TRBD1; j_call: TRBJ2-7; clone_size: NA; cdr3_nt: TGTGCCAGCAGTTACTCGGGACAGGGCTACGAGCAGTACTTC; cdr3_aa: CASSYSGQGYEQYF
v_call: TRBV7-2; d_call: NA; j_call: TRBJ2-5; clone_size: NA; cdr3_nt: TGTGCCAGCAGCCCACAGGGAAGTCGGGAGACCCAGTACTTC; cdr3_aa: CASSPQGSRETQYF
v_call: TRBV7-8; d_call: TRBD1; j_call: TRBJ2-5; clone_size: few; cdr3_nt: TGTGCCAGCAGCCCACCCACAGGGGGCTCGAAGACCCAGTACTTC; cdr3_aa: CASSPPTGGSKTQYF
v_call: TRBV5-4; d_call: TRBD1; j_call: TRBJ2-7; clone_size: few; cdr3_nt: TGTGCCAGCAGCTTGGGGGGGACAGGGGCCTACGAGCAGTACTTC; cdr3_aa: CASSLGGTGAYEQYF
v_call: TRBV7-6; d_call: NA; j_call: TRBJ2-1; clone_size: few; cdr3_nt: TGTGCCAGCAGCCCGGTGAAGAATCTACACAATGAGCAGTTCTTC; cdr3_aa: CASSPVKNLHNEQFF
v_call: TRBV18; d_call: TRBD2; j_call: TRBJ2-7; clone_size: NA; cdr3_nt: TGTGCCAGCTCACCAATGGGCGGGAGCTCCTACGAGCAGTACTTC; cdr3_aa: CASSPMGGSSYEQYF
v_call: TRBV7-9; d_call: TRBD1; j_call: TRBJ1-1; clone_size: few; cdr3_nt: TGTGCCAGCAGCTTTCAGGGGGCGATTGGTGAAGCTTTCTTT; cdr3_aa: CASSFQGAIGEAFF
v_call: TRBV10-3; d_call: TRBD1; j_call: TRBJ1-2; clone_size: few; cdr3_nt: TGTGCCATCAGGGGACAGCTCAACTATGGCTACACCTTC; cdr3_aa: CAIRGQLNYGYTF
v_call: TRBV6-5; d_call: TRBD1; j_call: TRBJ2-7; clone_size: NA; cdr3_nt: TGTGCCAGCAGCATGACAGGGATTCCCTACGAGCAGTACTTC; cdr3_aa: CASSMTGIPYEQYF
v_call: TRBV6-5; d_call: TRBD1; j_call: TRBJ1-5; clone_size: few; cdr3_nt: TGTGCCAGCGGAAACACAGGGGGCTACCAGCCCCAGCATTTT; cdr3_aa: CASGNTGGYQPQHF
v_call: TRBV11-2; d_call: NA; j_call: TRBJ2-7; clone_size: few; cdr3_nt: TGTGCCAGCAGCTTAGAATTTGGGGCGGCCTACGAGCAGTACTTC; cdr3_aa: CASSLEFGAAYEQYF
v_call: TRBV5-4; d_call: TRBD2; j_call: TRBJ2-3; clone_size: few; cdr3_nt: TGTGCCAGCAGCTTGCGACTAGCGGGGGGAGGCACAGATACGCAGTATTTT; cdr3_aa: CASSLRLAGGGTDTQYF